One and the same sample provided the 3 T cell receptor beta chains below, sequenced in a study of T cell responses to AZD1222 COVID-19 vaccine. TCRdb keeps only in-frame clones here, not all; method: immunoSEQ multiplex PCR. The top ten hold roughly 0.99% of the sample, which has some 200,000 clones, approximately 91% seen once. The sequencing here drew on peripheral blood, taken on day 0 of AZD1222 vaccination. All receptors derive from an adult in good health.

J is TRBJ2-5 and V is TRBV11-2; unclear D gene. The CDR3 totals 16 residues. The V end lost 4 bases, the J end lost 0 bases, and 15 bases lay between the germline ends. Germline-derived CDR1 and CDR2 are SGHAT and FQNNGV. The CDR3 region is CASSYHLGANQETQYF. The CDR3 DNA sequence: TGTGCCAGCAGCTACCACCTCGGCGCGAACCAAGAGACCCAGTACTTC.

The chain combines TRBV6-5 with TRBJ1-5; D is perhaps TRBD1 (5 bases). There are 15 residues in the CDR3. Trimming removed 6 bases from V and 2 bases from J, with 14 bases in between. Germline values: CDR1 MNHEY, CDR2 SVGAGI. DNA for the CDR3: TGTGCCAGCAGCCCGGGGGTGGGGGGCAATCAGCCCCAGCATTTT. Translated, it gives CASSPGVGGNQPQHF.

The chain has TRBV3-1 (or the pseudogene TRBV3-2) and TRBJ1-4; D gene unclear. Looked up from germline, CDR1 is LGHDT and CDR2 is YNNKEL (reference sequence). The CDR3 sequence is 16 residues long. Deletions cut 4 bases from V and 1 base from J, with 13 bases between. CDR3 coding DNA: TGTGCCAGCAGCCCATTTGGCCGTCGAACTAATGAAAAACTGTTTTTT. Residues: CASSPFGRRTNEKLFF.